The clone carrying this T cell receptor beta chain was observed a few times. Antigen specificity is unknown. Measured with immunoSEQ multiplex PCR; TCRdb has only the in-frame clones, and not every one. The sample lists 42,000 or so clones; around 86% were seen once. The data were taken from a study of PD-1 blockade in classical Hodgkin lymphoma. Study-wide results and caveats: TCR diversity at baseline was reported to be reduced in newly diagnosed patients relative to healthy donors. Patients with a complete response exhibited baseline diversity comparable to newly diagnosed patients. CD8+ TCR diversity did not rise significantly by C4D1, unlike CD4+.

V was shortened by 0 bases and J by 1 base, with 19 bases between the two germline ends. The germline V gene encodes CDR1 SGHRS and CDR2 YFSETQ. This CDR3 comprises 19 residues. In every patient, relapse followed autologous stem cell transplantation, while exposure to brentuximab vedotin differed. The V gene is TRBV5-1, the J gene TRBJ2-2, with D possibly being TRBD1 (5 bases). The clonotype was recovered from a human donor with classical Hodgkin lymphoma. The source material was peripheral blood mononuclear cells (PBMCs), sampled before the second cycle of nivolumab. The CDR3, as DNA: TGCGCCAGCAGCTTGGAGGGCCTACAGGCAAGCCTGAACACCGGGGAGCTGTTTTTT. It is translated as CASSLEGLQASLNTGELFF.